One and the same sample provided the 17 T cell receptor beta chains below, sequenced in a study of blood T cells in healthy people across ages. Together with a sample-barcoded 5' primer, a J-beta primer mix was included in a second PCR lasting roughly 6 to 12 cycles. In TCRdb, the 5' RACE reads were re-called with MiXCR into one record per CDR3 protein. The sample holds roughly 640,000 distinct CDR3 sequences, about 28% seen once. The sequencing sample was made of blood. Source of these receptors: a woman of 80 years or more in good health.

This CDR3 reads CASSFSTPLTLHF. The CDR3 DNA is TGTGCCAGCAGTTTTAGCACCCCCTTGACCCTCCACTTT. The chain combines TRBV28 with TRBJ1-6; D not certain. The CDR3 sequence is 13 residues long. Germline CDR1 and CDR2: MDHEN and SYDVKM. V lost 3 bases and J lost 14, with 14 bases in between.

This clonotype was counted a few times. CDR3 coding DNA: TGTGCCAGCAGCTGGGGGACAGGATCCTACGAGCAGTACTTC. It translates to CASSWGTGSYEQYF. This rearrangement joins TRBV5-6 to TRBJ2-7, with 8 positions matching TRBD1. V trimming: 3 bases; J trimming: 1 base; junction bases outside the gene matches: 3. The CDR3 length is 14 residues. Germline CDR1 SGHDT, CDR2 YYEEEE.

V usage is TRBV28 and J usage is TRBJ1-3, with TRBD1 matching over 7 bases. CDR1 and CDR2 (germline): MDHEN, SYDVKM. The CDR3 contains 15 residues. V was pared by 3 bases and J by 0 bases, with 2 bases of the junction left unmatched. The CDR3 DNA reads TGTGCCAGCAGTTTGACAGGGAGCTCTGGAAACACCATATATTTT. It yields the protein CASSLTGSSGNTIYF. Full variable domain (outside the CDR3, taken from reference TRBV28 and TRBJ1-3): DVKVTQSSRYLVKRTGEKVFLECVQDMDHENMFWYRQDPGLGLRLIYFSYDVKMKEKGDIPEGYSVSREKKERFSLILESASTNQTSMYLCASSLTGSSGNTIYFGEGSWLTVV.

The V call is TRBV2, the J call TRBJ2-1; D is perhaps TRBD2 (7 bases). The CDR3 loop spans 16 amino acids. Germline loops: CDR1 SNHLY, CDR2 FYNNEI. With 3 bases removed from V and 13 bases from J, the gap between germline ends came to 25 bases. The CDR3 sequence is CASSEGGWGGGETQFF. Here the CDR3 DNA reads TGTGCCAGCAGTGAGGGGGGTTGGGGGGGCGGAGAGACCCAGTTCTTC.

This rearrangement joins TRBV9 to TRBJ1-2; possible D gene TRBD1, 5 bases. CDR3 length: 13 amino acids. Trimming pared 6 bases from V and 5 bases from J, leaving 14 bases between. Germline V gene sequence: CDR1 SGDLS, CDR2 YYNGEE. CDR3 in amino acids: CASNVGTDYGYTF. In nucleotides, the CDR3 is TGTGCCAGCAACGTGGGGACGGATTATGGCTACACCTTC.

In this sample, this clonotype turned up many times. The chain joins TRBV5-1 to TRBJ1-4, with TRBD1 identical over 8 bases. After removal of 1 base from V and 3 bases from J, the junction contained 8 bases not matched to a gene. The CDR3 is made up of 17 amino acids. Germline V gene lookup returns CDR1 SGHRS and CDR2 YFSETQ. Written as DNA, the CDR3 is TGCGCCAGCAGCTTGAATGGGGCGACAGGGGCTAATGAAAAACTGTTTTTT. The encoded protein is CASSLNGATGANEKLFF.

The V gene is TRBV7-2, the J gene TRBJ2-1, with 8 bases identical to TRBD2. V trimming: 6 bases; J trimming: 1 base; junction bases outside the gene matches: 11. CDR1 is SGHTA and CDR2 is FQGNSA in the germline V gene. The CDR3 is 17 amino acids. The CDR3 loop is CASSKGFGGGSYNEQFF. CDR3 nucleotides: TGTGCCAGCAGTAAGGGGTTCGGGGGGGGGTCCTACAATGAGCAGTTCTTC.

In this sample, this clonotype turned up many times. The gene calls are TRBV27 and TRBJ2-1; D perhaps matches TRBD1 (6 bases). With 0 bases removed from V and 4 bases from J, the gap between germline ends came to 19 bases. This CDR3 comprises 18 residues. CDR1 and CDR2 from the germline V gene are MNHEY and SMNVEV (reference sequence). In DNA form, the CDR3 reads TGTGCCAGCAGTTTATCAGGAACAGGGCAGCGCCGGTACAATGAGCAGTTCTTC. As protein: CASSLSGTGQRRYNEQFF.

This clonotype was found many times. This chain uses TRBV4-1 with TRBJ2-7; 8 nucleotides align to TRBD1. V lost 4 bases and J lost 3; bases outside the gene matches: 5. CDR1 and CDR2 (germline): MGHRA, YSYEKL. CDR3 size: 14 residues. CDR3 nucleotides: TGCGCCAGCAGCCCGACAGGGACAGGCTACGAGCAGTACTTC. It translates to CASSPTGTGYEQYF.

Remarks on this clonotype: This may be a read error: a much more frequent sequence differs by one nucleotide. The chain carries TRBV20-1 and TRBJ2-1, with D possibly matching TRBD1 (5 bases). CDR3 size: 12 residues. Looked up from germline, CDR1 is DFQATT and CDR2 is SNEGSKA (reference sequence). Trimming removed 1 base at V and 12 bases at J, with 13 bases between. CDR3 nucleotide sequence: TGCAGTGCTAGAGGGGGCGGTGTGGGGCAGTTCTTC. It codes for CSARGGGVGQFF.

This clonotype was found many times. CDR3 region: CASSQGGRARAFF. The CDR3 region has the DNA TGTGCCAGCAGCCAGGGTGGTAGGGCGAGGGCTTTCTTT. The rearrangement links TRBV6-5 to TRBJ1-1; possibly TRBD1 for D (5 bases). Between the trimmed V and J ends, which lost 6 bases and 11 bases, there was a span of 19 bases. The germline CDR1 and CDR2 sequences are MNHEY and SVGAGI. CDR3 length equals 13 residues.

CDR3 coding DNA: TGTGCCAGCAGCCCGTTCTCAGGGGGTAACACCGGGGAGCTGTTTTTT. It codes for CASSPFSGGNTGELFF. The rearrangement links TRBV3-1 to TRBJ2-2; 7 nucleotides align to TRBD1. The germline V gene has CDR1 LGHDT and CDR2 YNNKEL (reference sequence). Trimming at V came to 4 bases and at J to 2 bases, leaving 7 bases not matched to a gene. This CDR3 region has 16 residues.

CDR3 region: CATSDFSEGALNEQFF. CDR3 in DNA: TGTGCCACCAGTGATTTTAGTGAGGGAGCACTTAATGAGCAGTTCTTC. The rearrangement joins TRBV24-1 to TRBJ2-1, with a possible D match to TRBD2 (5 bases). Trimming shortened V by 1 base and J by 7 bases, and 16 bases separated the two germline ends. This CDR3 is built from 16 residues. Germline CDR1 reads KGHDR; CDR2 reads SFDVKD.

This clonotype was seen repeatedly, ten times or more. CDR3 in DNA: TGTGCCAGCAGCGGTGGGGTAGGGCCCGACGATGAGCAGTTCTTC. Its protein is CASSGGVGPDDEQFF. The V call is TRBV9, the J call TRBJ2-1, with D unclear. This CDR3 is 15 amino acids long. The germline V and J ends were trimmed by 3 bases and 8 bases, with 18 bases remaining between them. Germline values: CDR1 SGDLS, CDR2 YYNGEE.

This clonotype came up many times. The J gene is TRBJ2-3, the V gene TRBV7-2; tentatively, D is TRBD2 (5 bases). CDR3 length: 13 residues. The germline V and J ends were trimmed by 5 bases and 5 bases, with 11 bases remaining between them. From germline, CDR1 is SGHTA and CDR2 FQGNSA. The chain's CDR3 is CASSPKGGDTQYF. The CDR3 DNA is TGTGCCAGCAGCCCAAAAGGAGGAGATACGCAGTATTTT.

This clonotype has a count of ten or more. CDR3 DNA sequence: TGTGCCAGCAGCTCGGGACAGGGGGCTTGGGATCAGCCCCAGCATTTT. Protein product: CASSSGQGAWDQPQHF. The gene calls are TRBV7-8 and TRBJ1-5, with 12 nucleotides matching TRBD1. V was pared by 4 bases and J by 5 bases, with 6 bases of the junction left unmatched. CDR3 size: 16 residues. Germline CDR1 reads SGHVS; CDR2 reads FQNEAQ. Using reference TRBV7-8 and TRBJ1-5 for the parts outside the CDR3, the full variable domain is GAGVSQSPRYKVAKRGQDVALRCDPISGHVSLFWYQQALGQGPEFLTYFQNEAQLDKSGLPSDRFFAERPEGSVSTLKIQRTQQEDSAVYLCASSSGQGAWDQPQHFGDGTRLSIL.

The chain combines TRBV28 with TRBJ2-7; D assignment may be TRBD1 or TRBD2 (5 bases each). Trimming cost V 11 bases and J 0 bases, with 14 bases left between them. The CDR3 is made up of 13 amino acids. In germline, CDR1 is MDHEN, CDR2 SYDVKM. The CDR3 reads CACTTGGSYEQYF. The CDR3 coding sequence is TGTGCCTGCACGACTGGGGGCTCCTACGAGCAGTACTTC.